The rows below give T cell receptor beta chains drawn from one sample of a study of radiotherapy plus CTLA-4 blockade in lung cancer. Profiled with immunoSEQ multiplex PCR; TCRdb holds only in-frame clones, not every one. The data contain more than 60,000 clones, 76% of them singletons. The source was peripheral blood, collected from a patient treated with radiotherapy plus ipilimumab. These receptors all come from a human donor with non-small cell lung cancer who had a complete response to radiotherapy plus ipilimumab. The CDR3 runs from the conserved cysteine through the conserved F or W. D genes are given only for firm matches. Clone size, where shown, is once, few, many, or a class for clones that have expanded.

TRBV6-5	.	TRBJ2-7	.	TGTGCCAGCAGAAGGGGGTCGGAGTACGAGCAGTACTTC	CASRRGSEYEQYF
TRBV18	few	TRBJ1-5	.	TGTGCCAGCTCCCACGGGTTTAGCAATCAGCCCCAGCATTTT	CASSHGFSNQPQHF
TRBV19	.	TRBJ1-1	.	TGTGCCAGTAGTATCCCCCACGGGACAAGGAACACTGAAGCTTTCTTT	CASSIPHGTRNTEAFF
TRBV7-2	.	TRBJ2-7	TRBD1	TGTGCCAGCAGCTTAGGGACAGGGACTCCCTACGAGCAGTACTTC	CASSLGTGTPYEQYF
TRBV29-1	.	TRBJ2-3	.	TGCAGCGTTGGTCGCGGGGAAGATACGCAGTATTTT	CSVGRGEDTQYF
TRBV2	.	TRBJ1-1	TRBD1	TGTGCCAGCAGGAGGACAGGGGTGGCGAACACTGAAGCTTTCTTT	CASRRTGVANTEAFF
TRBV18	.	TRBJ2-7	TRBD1	TGTGCCAGCTCACCACAGCAGACCGGCGGACAGGGGTACGAGCAGTACTTC	CASSPQQTGGQGYEQYF
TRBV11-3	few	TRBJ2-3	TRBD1	TGTGCCAGCAGCTTAGGACAGGGCTTCCTCACAGATACGCAGTATTTT	CASSLGQGFLTDTQYF
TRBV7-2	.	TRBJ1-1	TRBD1	TGTGCCAGCAGCTTCCTGGGAGACAGGGGTGAAGCTTTCTTT	CASSFLGDRGEAFF
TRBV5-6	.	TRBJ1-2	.	TGTGCCAGCAGCTTGAGGGGGTTTCTCTATGGCTACACCTTC	CASSLRGFLYGYTF
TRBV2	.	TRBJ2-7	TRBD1	TGTGCCAGCATTGGGACAGGGGGAGTTTCCGAGCAGTACTTC	CASIGTGGVSEQYF
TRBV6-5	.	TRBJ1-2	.	TGTGCCAGCAGTTACTCGCTGTGGGAGGGATCCTATGGCTACACCTTC	CASSYSLWEGSYGYTF
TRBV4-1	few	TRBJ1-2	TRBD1	TGCGCCAGCAGCCCCTCGACAGGGGAAAACTATGGCTACACCTTC	CASSPSTGENYGYTF
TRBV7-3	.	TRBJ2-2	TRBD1	TGTGCCAGCAGCTTAAGCAGGGGGCTTGACACCGGGGAGCTGTTTTTT	CASSLSRGLDTGELFF
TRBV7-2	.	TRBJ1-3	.	TGTGCCAGCAGCCCGCCAGGGGTGGGAGGAAACACCATATATTTT	CASSPPGVGGNTIYF
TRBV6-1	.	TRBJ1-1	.	TGTGCCAGCAGTAGACAGACCCCTGAAGCTTTCTTT	CASSRQTPEAFF
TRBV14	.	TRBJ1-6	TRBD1	TGTGCCAGCAGCCGACAGGGGGGGAATTCACCCCTCCACTTT	CASSRQGGNSPLHF
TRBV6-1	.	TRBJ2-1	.	TGTGCCAGCAGTGAAGGAATAGCCTCGATTTCCTACAATGAGCAGTTCTTC	CASSEGIASISYNEQFF
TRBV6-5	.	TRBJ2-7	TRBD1	TGTGCCAGCAGTGACAGGGTCGAGCAGTACTTC	CASSDRVEQYF
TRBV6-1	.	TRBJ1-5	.	TGTGCCAGCAGGCCGACAATAGGCAATCAGCCCCAGCATTTT	CASRPTIGNQPQHF
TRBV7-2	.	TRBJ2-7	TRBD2	TGTGCCAGCAGCTATTCCGGGGGGGCCTACGAGCAGTACTTC	CASSYSGGAYEQYF
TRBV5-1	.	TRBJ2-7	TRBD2	TGCGCCAGCGCAGGACTAGCGGCCTCCTACGAGCAGTACTTC	CASAGLAASYEQYF
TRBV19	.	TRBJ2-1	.	TGTGCCAGTAACTGGGGAGGGGGGGCTTACAATGAGCAGTTCTTC	CASNWGGGAYNEQFF
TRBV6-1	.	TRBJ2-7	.	TGTGCCAGCAGGAACCATGGACCAGGGCTCGGCGAGCAGTACTTC	CASRNHGPGLGEQYF
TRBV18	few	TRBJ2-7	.	TGTGCCAGCTCACCATCCTCCGGGGGCTACGAGCAGTACTTC	CASSPSSGGYEQYF
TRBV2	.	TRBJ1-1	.	TGTGCCAGCAGTGAAAGGGGCAGGCCTAGACAGAACACTGAAGCTTTCTTT	CASSERGRPRQNTEAFF
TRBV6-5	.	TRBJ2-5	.	TGTGCCAGCAGTTACACTGTAGCCGGAGAGACCCAGTACTTC	CASSYTVAGETQYF
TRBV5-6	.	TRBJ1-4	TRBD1	TGTGCCAGCAGCTTGGGGTCCAGGGGGCTAGGTGAAAAACTGTTTTTT	CASSLGSRGLGEKLFF
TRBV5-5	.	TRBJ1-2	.	TGTGCCAGCAGCCCGCGAACGGGGGGCCCCACTAACTATGGCTACACCTTC	CASSPRTGGPTNYGYTF
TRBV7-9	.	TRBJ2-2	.	TGTGCCAGCAGCTTTCTTCGGGGGTTTGGGCCCGAGGACACCGGGGAGCTGTTTTTT	CASSFLRGFGPEDTGELFF
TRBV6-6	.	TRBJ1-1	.	TGTGCCAGCAGTCGGACAGATCTGAACACTGAAGCTTTCTTT	CASSRTDLNTEAFF
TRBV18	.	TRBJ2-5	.	TGTGCCAGCTCATTGGCTAGCGAACAAGAGACCCAGTACTTC	CASSLASEQETQYF
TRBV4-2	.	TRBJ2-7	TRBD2	TGTGCCAGCAGATTGGGACTAGCGGGAGCCTACGAGCAGTACTTC	CASRLGLAGAYEQYF
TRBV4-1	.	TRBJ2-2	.	TGCGCCAGCAGAGACCTTAGGACTATGGCCGGGGAGCTGTTTTTT	CASRDLRTMAGELFF
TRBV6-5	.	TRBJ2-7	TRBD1	TGTGCCAGCAGTATCCGGGACAGGGGTTCCTACGAGCAGTACTTC	CASSIRDRGSYEQYF
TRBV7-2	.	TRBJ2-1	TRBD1	TGTGCCAGCAGCTTAGAACAGGGGGTGTCCTACAATGAGCAGTTCTTC	CASSLEQGVSYNEQFF
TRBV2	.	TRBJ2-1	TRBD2	TGTGCCAGCAGTGACCGGCAGCGGGAGTACAATGAGCAGTTCTTC	CASSDRQREYNEQFF
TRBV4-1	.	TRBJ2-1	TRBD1	TGCGCCAGCAGCCAAGATGGGGACAGTGAGCAGTTCTTC	CASSQDGDSEQFF
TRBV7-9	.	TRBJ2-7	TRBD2	TGTGCCAGCAGCTACGAGGGCGGGAGGGCCTACGAGCAGTACTTC	CASSYEGGRAYEQYF
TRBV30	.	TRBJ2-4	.	TGTGCCTGGGGACAATGGAACATTCAGTACTTC	CAWGQWNIQYF
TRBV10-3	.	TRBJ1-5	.	TGTGCCATCAGTTCGCAGGGAACAAATCAGCCCCAGCATTTT	CAISSQGTNQPQHF
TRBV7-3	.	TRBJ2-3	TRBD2	TGTGCCAGCAGCCTTAGCGGGAGGCCTCCGTTTGAAAGCACAGATACGCAGTATTTT	CASSLSGRPPFESTDTQYF
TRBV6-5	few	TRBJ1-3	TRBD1	TGTGCCAGCAGTCAATACAGGGGGGGAGGAAACACCATATATTTT	CASSQYRGGGNTIYF
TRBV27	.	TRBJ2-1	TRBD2	TGTGCCAGCAGGCGGTCGGGAGGGGTCCATGAGCAGTTCTTC	CASRRSGGVHEQFF
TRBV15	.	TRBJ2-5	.	TGTGCCACCAGACCTGGCAGGGTCCAAGAGACCCAGTACTTC	CATRPGRVQETQYF
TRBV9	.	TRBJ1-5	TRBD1	TGTGCCAGCAGCACGACAGGGGGGGATCAGCCCCAGCATTTT	CASSTTGGDQPQHF
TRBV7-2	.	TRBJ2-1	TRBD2	TGTGCCAGCAGCTTGGGGGGGTACTCCTACAATGAGCAGTTCTTC	CASSLGGYSYNEQFF
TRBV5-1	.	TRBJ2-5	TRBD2	TGCGCCAGCAGCTCCCCCGCCCCGGCTAGCGGGAGGCCTCACCAAGAGACCCAGTACTTC	CASSSPAPASGRPHQETQYF
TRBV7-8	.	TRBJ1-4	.	TGTGCCAGCAGCCCCGGGGTAGGGACTAATGAAAAACTGTTTTTT	CASSPGVGTNEKLFF
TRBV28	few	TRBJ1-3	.	TGTGCCAGCAGTCCGCGGGGGTTTAGACACTCTGGAAACACCATATATTTT	CASSPRGFRHSGNTIYF
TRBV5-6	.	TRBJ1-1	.	TGTGCCAGCAGCTTAAGGGGCGCCGGGAACACTGAAGCTTTCTTT	CASSLRGAGNTEAFF
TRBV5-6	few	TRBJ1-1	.	TGTGCCAGCAGCTTGGTGGGGGCGCGTGTGACTGAAGCTTTCTTT	CASSLVGARVTEAFF
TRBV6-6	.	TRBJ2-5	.	TGTGCCAGCAGTTACGTGGCGGTACAAGAGACCCAGTACTTC	CASSYVAVQETQYF
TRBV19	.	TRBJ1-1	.	TGTGCCAGTAGTATTGGACAGTCCATGAACACTGAAGCTTTCTTT	CASSIGQSMNTEAFF
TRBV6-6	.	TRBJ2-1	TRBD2	TGTGCCAGCAGCGACGGGCCTAGCGGGGGGAACAATGAGCAGTTCTTC	CASSDGPSGGNNEQFF
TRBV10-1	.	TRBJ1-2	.	TGCGCCAGCAGTGAGTCGGGAGTTAACTATGGCTACACCTTC	CASSESGVNYGYTF
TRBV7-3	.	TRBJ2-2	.	TGTGCCAGCAGCCGACCAGGGGCGAGCACCGGGGAGCTGTTTTTT	CASSRPGASTGELFF